The following is a T cell receptor beta chain sequence with its context. The antigen is undetermined. J lost 6 bases, V lost 6 bases, and 12 bases had no gene match. CDR1 and CDR2 from the germline V gene are MDHEN and SYDVKM. The CDR3 sequence is 17 residues long. The entry originates in a study of blood T cells in healthy people across ages. Study conclusions and caveats: More naive CD4+ cells and higher diversity marked long-lived donors relative to aged donors.

Sample donors were healthy Caucasian individuals that came from Russia, aged roughly 6 to 90. Combining a sample-barcoded 5' primer with a J-beta primer mix, a second PCR ran for roughly 7 to 12 cycles. A 12-random-nucleotide template-switch adaptor tagged each cDNA molecule. From the 5' RACE reads, TCRdb called clonotypes with MiXCR, one entry per CDR3 protein. The sample yields hundreds of thousands of distinct CDR3 sequences, under 45% seen once. Sequencing was done on a sample of blood. The V gene is TRBV28, the J gene TRBJ2-1; TRBD2 matches 12 bases. The TCR originated in a man in his 60s in good health. The CDR3 protein is CASSRLAGDFYSNEQFF. The CDR3, as DNA: TGTGCCAGCAGCCGACTAGCGGGGGACTTTTATAGCAATGAGCAGTTCTTC.